Sequencing of this TCR beta chain was carried out in a study of cytomegalovirus exposure and HLA in healthy donors. Healthy bone marrow donors made up the donors. Researchers ran the PCR with 60 Vbeta and 13 Jbeta primers. Using immunoSEQ multiplex PCR, the repertoire was profiled, and TCRdb retains in-frame clones only, with some absent. The table includes 200,000 to 250,000 clones, 75% to 90% detected once. A remark on this clone: The target antigen is unknown.

V lost 1 base, J lost 8 bases, and 6 bases lay in between. The CDR3 has 12 amino acids. Germline V gene sequence: CDR1 WSHSY, CDR2 SAAADI. Points from the study as a whole: In vitro data verified three CMV-associated chains as specific for CMV antigens.

The chain is built from TRBV10-2 and TRBJ2-1; D uncertain. The sample was PBMCs. The clonotype was recovered from a woman aged 18-30 years in good health and CMV-seronegative. CDR3: CASSEFSYEQFF. CDR3 DNA: TGCGCCAGCAGTGAGTTTAGCTATGAGCAGTTCTTC.